The 14 T cell receptor beta chains presented below share a single source sample, sequenced in a study of blood T cell repertoires in COVID-19. Sequencing was performed with immunoSEQ multiplex PCR; in TCRdb, only in-frame clones are kept and a portion is missing. This table holds around 220,000 clones, 70% to 90% found once. The specimen sequenced was peripheral blood. The receptors originated from a woman aged 45-65 years with COVID-19, enrolled during active disease.

The chain employs TRBV5-1 and TRBJ2-2; 13 bases are shared with TRBD2. The CDR3 loop spans 19 amino acids. Germline values: CDR1 SGHRS, CDR2 YFSETQ. With V trimmed by 5 bases and J by 1 base, 11 bases remained unmatched. Here the CDR3 DNA reads TGCGCCAGCAGTTACTTTCCGGGACTAGCGGGGATGAACACCGGGGAGCTGTTTTTT. Translation: CASSYFPGLAGMNTGELFF.

V gene TRBV13 combines with J gene TRBJ2-2; 13 bases fit TRBD2. Germline V gene data show CDR1 as PRHDT and CDR2 as FYEKMQ (reference sequence). This CDR3 is built from 16 residues. V was pared by 5 bases and J by 4 bases, with 4 bases of the junction left unmatched. For the CDR3, the DNA is TGTGCCAGCAGCCCACGGACTAGCGGGGGCACCGGGGAGCTGTTTTTT. This gives the protein CASSPRTSGGTGELFF.

The genes are TRBV19 and TRBJ2-2; 7 nucleotides align to TRBD2. The CDR3 has 15 residues. V was clipped by 4 bases and J by 7 bases; unmatched bases: 9. Germline lookup yields CDR1 LNHDA and CDR2 SQIVND (reference sequence). Here the CDR3 DNA reads TGTGCCAGTAGTACTCTGGGACTAACGGGCGGGGAGCTGTTTTTT. Translated, it gives CASSTLGLTGGELFF.

This clone showed up just once. This sequence joins TRBV29-1 and TRBJ1-2; 7 nucleotides line up with TRBD1. V lost 4 bases and J lost 9; bases outside the gene matches: 11. Germline V CDR1 and CDR2: SQVTM, ANQGSEA. This CDR3 has 13 residues. The DNA for the CDR3 is TGCAGCGTTGGGGGGCTGGACAGGTGGAGCTACACCTTC. Translating gives CSVGGLDRWSYTF.

The gene calls are TRBV19 and TRBJ1-5, with 7 bases matching TRBD1. Germline V gives CDR1 LNHDA, CDR2 SQIVND (reference sequence). J was trimmed by 4 bases and V by 2 bases; bases with no gene match: 11. The CDR3 spans 17 residues. In DNA, the CDR3 is TGTGCCAGTAGTATAATATCCAGGGGGTTAATTAATCAGCCCCAGCATTTT. Protein product: CASSIISRGLINQPQHF.

About this clone itself: One end of the junction is discordant with germline, which a read error may explain. The chain uses TRBV19 and TRBJ2-3, with 8 bases lining up with TRBD1. CDR3 size: 14 residues. CDR1 is LNHDA, CDR2 SQIVND, per germline (reference sequence). CDR3 region: CASSIDAGTGTQYF. The CDR3, as DNA: TGTGCCAGTAGTATAGACGCCGGGACAGGTACGCAGTATTTT.

V and J are TRBV19 and TRBJ1-2, with 12 bases matching TRBD1. This CDR3 spans 15 amino acids. With V trimmed by 7 bases and J by 3 bases, 6 bases remained unmatched. Germline CDR1 reads LNHDA; CDR2 reads SQIVND (reference sequence). The CDR3 region has the DNA TGTGCCAGTAATGCCGGGACAGGGGGCCACTATGGCTACACCTTC. This encodes CASNAGTGGHYGYTF.

The V gene is TRBV5-4, the J gene TRBJ1-2, with 7 bases aligning to TRBD1. Trimming took 3 bases from V and 4 from J; bases not matched to a gene: 9. CDR1 and CDR2 from the germline V gene are SGHNT and YYREEE (reference sequence). CDR3 length: 15 residues. CDR3 nucleotides: TGTGCCAGCAGCTACCAGGACAGGAACGCCTATGGCTACACCTTC. This codes for CASSYQDRNAYGYTF.

The chain recombines TRBV20-1 with TRBJ1-1; D unresolved. V lost 6 bases to trimming and J lost 7 bases, with 9 bases between them. Per the germline V gene, CDR1 is DFQATT and CDR2 is SNEGSKA (reference sequence). There are 10 residues in the CDR3. The CDR3 sequence is CSAVSVEAFF. The CDR3 nucleotides are TGCAGTGCCGTGTCGGTTGAAGCTTTCTTT.

This clone was picked up a small number of times. The chain recombines TRBV6-1 with TRBJ2-3, with 14 bases matching TRBD2. Trimming cost V 4 bases and J 4 bases; bases outside gene matches: 10. Germline V lookup: CDR1 MNHNS, CDR2 SASEGT. CDR3 length: 18 residues. The CDR3 DNA reads as TGTGCCAGCAGTGCTTACCGGACTAGCGGGGGGAATGCAGATACGCAGTATTTT. Its protein product is CASSAYRTSGGNADTQYF.

The chain is built from TRBV5-1 and TRBJ1-1, with 8 positions matching TRBD1. The CDR3 totals 14 residues. Trimming cost V 2 bases and J 3 bases; bases outside gene matches: 3. Germline CDR1 is SGHRS and CDR2 is YFSETQ. The CDR3 sequence is CASSLMTGDTEAFF. CDR3 nucleotide sequence: TGCGCCAGCAGCTTAATGACAGGGGACACTGAAGCTTTCTTT.

The chain has TRBV2 and TRBJ1-2; no clear D. Germline loops: CDR1 SNHLY, CDR2 FYNNEI. Trimming stripped 8 bases from V and 4 bases from J, with 11 bases between. The CDR3 extends over 12 amino acids. CDR3 in amino acids: CASVGSSYGYTF. The CDR3 DNA sequence: TGTGCCAGCGTCGGGAGTTCCTATGGCTACACCTTC. The whole variable domain, filled in from reference TRBV2 and TRBJ1-2, reads EPEVTQTPSHQVTQMGQEVILRCVPISNHLYFYWYRQILGQKVEFLVSFYNNEISEKSEIFDDQFSVERPDGSNFTLKIRSTKLEDSAMYFCASVGSSYGYTFGSGTRLTVV.

This clone appeared a few times. The V gene is TRBV10-1, the J gene TRBJ2-2; 7 bases are a match to TRBD2. The CDR3 is made up of 19 amino acids. V was pared by 0 bases and J by 1 base, with 11 bases of the junction left unmatched. Germline V lookup: CDR1 WNHNN, CDR2 SYGVQD (reference sequence). The CDR3 nucleotides read TGCGCCAGCAGTGAGTCTCGTGCAGGACCGGGGGGGAACACCGGGGAGCTGTTTTTT. Amino acids: CASSESRAGPGGNTGELFF.

The chain employs TRBV20-1 and TRBJ2-1, with TRBD2 matching over 8 bases. V gave up 3 bases and J gave up 7 bases; unmatched junction bases: 8. The germline gives CDR1 DFQATT, CDR2 SNEGSKA (reference sequence). This CDR3 comprises 14 residues. As DNA, the CDR3 is TGCAGTGCTAGTTCGGGGGGGGCCAGGAATGAGCAGTTCTTC. This translates into CSASSGGARNEQFF.